Below, 29 T cell receptor beta chains from the same sample are listed, as sequenced in a study of blood T cell repertoires in COVID-19. Assay used: immunoSEQ multiplex PCR; TCRdb lists only in-frame clones, some missing. The sample includes about 410,000 clones, roughly 90% of them seen just once. Specimen: peripheral blood. The receptors come from a woman aged 40 to 55 with COVID-19, enrolled during active disease.

This clone was found once. The chain recombines TRBV5-1 with TRBJ2-3; D may be TRBD2 (5 bases). Germline values: CDR1 SGHRS, CDR2 YFSETQ. Trimming cost V 0 bases and J 2 bases, with 10 bases left between them. The CDR3 extends over 15 amino acids. The CDR3 nucleotides read TGCGCCAGCAGCTTGGTAGCGCGAGCCACAGATACGCAGTATTTT. Translation gives CASSLVARATDTQYF.

The chain carries TRBV19 and TRBJ2-1; 8 positions agree with TRBD1. The CDR3 loop spans 15 amino acids. Trimming cost V 1 base and J 12 bases; bases outside gene matches: 11. Germline loops: CDR1 LNHDA, CDR2 SQIVND (reference sequence). In DNA form, the CDR3 reads TGTGCCAGTAGTATAGTCCGGACAGGGCCCGGGGGGCAGTTCTTC. Translating it yields CASSIVRTGPGGQFF.

The chain uses TRBV4-3 and TRBJ2-2, with TRBD2 identical over 8 bases. Germline CDR1 and CDR2: LGHNA and YSLEER. The CDR3 has 16 residues. V lost 0 bases, J lost 5 bases, and 5 bases stayed unmatched. DNA for the CDR3: TGCGCCAGCAGCCAAGAGGGCGTAGCGGGAACCGGGGAGCTGTTTTTT. It is translated as CASSQEGVAGTGELFF.

The chain joins TRBV7-2 to TRBJ1-3; 7 bases line up with TRBD1. V lost 5 bases to trimming and J lost 4 bases; unmatched junction nucleotides: 5. The germline V gene encodes CDR1 SGHTA and CDR2 FQGNSA. CDR3 length equals 14 residues. The CDR3 nucleotides read TGTGCCAGCAGCCTACGGACAGGAGGAAACACCATATATTTT. This translates into CASSLRTGGNTIYF.

The rearrangement links TRBV2 to TRBJ1-6; D possibly corresponds to TRBD1 (5 bases). The germline V gene encodes CDR1 SNHLY and CDR2 FYNNEI. The CDR3 contains 17 residues. With 7 bases removed from V and 0 bases from J, the gap between germline ends came to 16 bases. The CDR3 DNA is TGTGCCAGCACCTACTTCCGGGGGAGCTCCTATAATTCACCCCTCCACTTT. Protein sequence: CASTYFRGSSYNSPLHF.

The chain carries TRBV7-9 and TRBJ2-2; 9 bases agree with TRBD1. The junction had 14 bases not matched to a gene; V was cut back by 4 bases and J by 5 bases. Looked up from germline, CDR1 is SEHNR and CDR2 is FQNEAQ (reference sequence). The CDR3 consists of 18 residues. The CDR3 loop is CASSSHLIRQGGTGELFF. The CDR3 DNA sequence: TGTGCCAGCAGCTCCCACCTTATTCGACAGGGGGGGACCGGGGAGCTGTTTTTT. The variable domain in full, completed from reference TRBV7-9 and TRBJ2-2, reads DTGVSQNPRHKITKRGQNVTFRCDPISEHNRLYWYRQTLGQGPEFLTYFQNEAQLEKSRLLSDRFSAERPKGSFSTLEIQRTEQGDSAMYLCASSSHLIRQGGTGELFFGEGSRLTVL.

The rearrangement links TRBV7-6 to TRBJ1-1; tentatively, D is TRBD1 (6 bases). Between the trimmed V and J ends, which lost 1 base and 6 bases, there was a span of 27 bases. CDR3 size: 19 residues. Germline CDR1 SGHVS, CDR2 FNYEAQ. This CDR3 is CASSLDWGGQGKFNPEAFF. The DNA for the CDR3 is TGTGCCAGCAGCTTAGACTGGGGGGGTCAGGGGAAATTCAACCCTGAAGCTTTCTTT.

The V and J genes are TRBV6-5 and TRBJ1-5, with 10 nucleotides matching TRBD1. V was pared by 5 bases and J by 7 bases, with 8 bases of the junction left unmatched. Germline CDR1 is MNHEY and CDR2 is SVGAGI. CDR3 length equals 15 residues. This CDR3 reads CASSPGQGSGQPQHF. CDR3 nucleotides: TGTGCCAGCAGTCCGGGACAGGGGTCTGGGCAGCCCCAGCATTTT.

About this clone itself: One end of the junction is discordant with germline, which a read error may explain. The V and J genes are TRBV9 and TRBJ1-4; 9 positions agree with TRBD1. In germline, CDR1 is SGDLS, CDR2 YYNGEE. This CDR3 has 16 residues. The CDR3 DNA reads as TGTGCCAGCAGCGTAGATGGGACAGGGACTACTGAAAAACTGTTTTTT. This gives the protein CASSVDGTGTTEKLFF.

The chain joins TRBV28 to TRBJ2-1; 7 bases line up with TRBD2. Unmatched junction bases numbered 13, after V lost 10 bases and J lost 7 bases. CDR1 MDHEN and CDR2 SYDVKM come from the germline V gene. CDR3 size: 14 residues. The DNA for the CDR3 is TGTGCCATTGGATCGGCGGGAGTAGGGAATGAGCAGTTCTTC. Translating it yields CAIGSAGVGNEQFF.

This chain uses TRBV15 with TRBJ2-6; TRBD2 is a possible D gene (5 bases). There are 15 residues in the CDR3. From germline, CDR1 is LNHNV and CDR2 YYDKDF (reference sequence). The V and J ends lost 3 bases and 0 bases respectively, with 6 bases between them. CDR3 amino acids: CATSSGISGANVLTF. The CDR3 coding sequence is TGTGCCACCAGCAGCGGGATCTCTGGGGCCAACGTCCTGACTTTC.

The chain joins TRBV21-1 to TRBJ1-2; the table's TRBD1 call for D was not verified on the DNA. TRBV21-1 is reported as a pseudogene. This CDR3 has 13 residues. CDR3 loop: CACPPGVGYGYTF. CDR3 bases: TGTGCCTGCCCCCCAGGGGTCGGCTATGGCTACACCTTC.

The V and J genes are TRBV14 and TRBJ1-6; D gene uncertain. This CDR3 comprises 13 residues. The V end was cut by 0 bases, the J end by 8 bases, with 5 bases between. Germline values: CDR1 SGHDN, CDR2 FVKESK. CDR3 DNA: TGTGCCAGCAGCCAAGAGAACTATTCACCCCTCCACTTT. This sequence encodes CASSQENYSPLHF.

With respect to this clone: This sample includes further DNA sequences coding for the same CDR3. The chain joins TRBV7-2 to TRBJ2-2, with D perhaps matching TRBD2 (5 bases). The CDR3 totals 14 residues. Trimming removed 4 bases at V and 2 bases at J, with 8 bases between. CDR1 SGHTA and CDR2 FQGNSA come from the germline V gene. CDR3 sequence: CASSSTRNTGELFF. Here the CDR3 DNA reads TGTGCCAGCAGCTCTACTAGAAACACCGGGGAGCTGTTTTTT.

This clone was found once. The chain couples TRBV7-3 to TRBJ2-1, with 10 positions matching TRBD2. Germline assignment: CDR1 SGHTA and CDR2 FQGTGA. V gave up 2 bases and J gave up 3 bases; unmatched junction bases: 4. The CDR3 is 16 amino acids. CDR3: CASSLSLAGNYNEQFF. In nucleotides, the CDR3 is TGTGCCAGCAGCTTATCACTAGCGGGAAACTACAATGAGCAGTTCTTC.

J is TRBJ1-4 and V is TRBV21-1; the listed D gene, TRBD1, was not tested against the DNA. TRBV21-1 is a recognized pseudogene. The CDR3 runs to 16 residues. As DNA, the CDR3 is TGTGCCAGCAGGCCTCAGAGGGGGATCCCCCCTGAAAAACTGTTTTTT. Its translation: CASRPQRGIPPEKLFF.

Only one count was recorded for this clone. V usage is TRBV9 and J usage is TRBJ2-3, with TRBD1 matching 9 bases. V gave up 3 bases and J gave up 3 bases; unmatched junction bases: 5. The CDR3 sequence is 15 residues long. The germline V gene encodes CDR1 SGDLS and CDR2 YYNGEE. The CDR3 protein is CASSEWDRETDTQYF. CDR3 sequence (DNA): TGTGCCAGCAGCGAATGGGACAGGGAAACAGATACGCAGTATTTT.

To note about this clone: An end of the junction differs from the germline gene, which may be a read error. The chain combines TRBV7-7 with TRBJ2-1, with 9 bases aligning to TRBD2. CDR3 size: 17 residues. The germline V gene encodes CDR1 SSHAT and CDR2 FNYEAQ (reference sequence). The CDR3 loop reads CASSLALSTSGRNEQFF. The CDR3 DNA reads as TGTGCTAGCAGCTTAGCGCTATCGACTAGCGGAAGAAATGAGCAGTTCTTC.

V usage is TRBV7-9 and J usage is TRBJ1-1; TRBD1 agrees at 8 bases. The trim removed 3 bases at V and 4 bases at J, leaving 13 bases unmatched. CDR3 length equals 17 residues. Germline CDR1 SEHNR, CDR2 FQNEAQ (reference sequence). The CDR3 protein is CASSFRGQGADGTEAFF. The CDR3 bases are TGTGCCAGCAGCTTCCGGGGGCAGGGGGCAGATGGCACTGAAGCTTTCTTT.

This sequence joins TRBV5-1 and TRBJ2-1; TRBD2 aligns across 7 bases. Germline CDR1 SGHRS, CDR2 YFSETQ. V shed 5 bases, J shed 5 bases, and the junction held 16 bases outside the gene matches. CDR3 length: 17 residues. CDR3 nucleotide sequence: TGCGCCAGCAGTTCGGATGGATCGGGAGGCTTTAACAATGAGCAGTTCTTC. This translates into CASSSDGSGGFNNEQFF.

V gene TRBV5-5 combines with J gene TRBJ1-5; possible D gene TRBD1, 5 bases. The CDR3 is made up of 18 amino acids. V lost 2 bases and J 4 bases, leaving 22 bases between the germline ends. Germline assignment: CDR1 SGHKS and CDR2 YYEKEE (reference sequence). The CDR3 DNA reads as TGTGCCAGCAGCTTCTCCGGGAAGCGGGACGACCATAATCAGCCCCAGCATTTT. The encoded protein is CASSFSGKRDDHNQPQHF. Combining the CDR3 with reference TRBV5-5 and TRBJ1-5 gives the whole variable domain DAGVTQSPTHLIKTRGQQVTLRCSPISGHKSVSWYQQVLGQGPQFIFQYYEKEERGRGNFPDRFSARQFPNYSSELNVNALLLGDSALYLCASSFSGKRDDHNQPQHFGDGTRLSIL.

V and J are TRBV7-9 and TRBJ1-1; tentative D call: TRBD1 (6 bases). Deletions cut 1 base from V and 3 bases from J, with 21 bases between. This CDR3 contains 18 residues. Germline CDR1 reads SEHNR; CDR2 reads FQNEAQ (reference sequence). The CDR3 sequence is CASSLVSGGLFGDTEAFF. The CDR3 DNA is TGTGCCAGCAGCTTAGTATCTGGGGGCTTGTTTGGTGACACTGAAGCTTTCTTT.

This chain links TRBV27 with TRBJ2-7, with 12 bases that match TRBD2. The V gene's germline CDR1 is MNHEY and CDR2 SMNVEV (reference sequence). The CDR3 extends over 17 amino acids. V gave up 6 bases and J gave up 7 bases; unmatched junction bases: 16. The CDR3 sequence: CASSPGTSGSGGREQYF. CDR3 in DNA: TGTGCCAGCAGCCCCGGGACTAGCGGGTCGGGGGGCAGGGAGCAGTACTTC.

This clone has only one observation. J is TRBJ2-2 and V is TRBV6-2 or TRBV6-3, with a tentative D call TRBD1 (6 bases). The germline V gene encodes CDR1 MNHEY and CDR2 SVGEGT. V shed 3 bases and J shed 5 bases, with 19 bases lying between them. CDR3 length equals 17 residues. CDR3 sequence (DNA): TGTGCCAGCAGTTATTGGCAGGGGCTTCCAGGAACCGGGGAGCTGTTTTTT. Encoded protein: CASSYWQGLPGTGELFF.

The CDR3 loop is CATSRDFYGSELNTEAFF. The CDR3, as DNA: TGTGCCACCAGCAGAGATTTTTACGGGAGTGAGCTGAACACTGAAGCTTTCTTT. The chain uses TRBV15 and TRBJ1-1, with D unresolved. Trimming took off 0 bases at V and 0 bases at J, with 17 bases between the two ends. The germline V gene has CDR1 LNHNV and CDR2 YYDKDF (reference sequence). This CDR3 is built from 18 residues.

The chain couples TRBV7-9 to TRBJ1-2, with a possible D match to TRBD1 (5 bases). The CDR3 is 14 amino acids. The germline V gene has CDR1 SEHNR and CDR2 FQNEAQ (reference sequence). V was shortened by 1 base and J by 2 bases, with 8 bases between the two germline ends. The CDR3: CASSLVSGNYGYTF. The CDR3 coding sequence is TGTGCCAGCAGCTTAGTGTCAGGGAACTATGGCTACACCTTC.

V usage is TRBV6-2 or TRBV6-3 and J usage is TRBJ1-1, with TRBD1 matching over 9 bases. This CDR3 spans 15 amino acids. Germline V lookup: CDR1 MNHEY, CDR2 SVGEGT. Unmatched junction bases numbered 4, after V lost 0 bases and J lost 5 bases. The CDR3, as DNA: TGTGCCAGCAGTTACTCGGGACAGGGTGGGACTGAAGCTTTCTTT. It is translated as CASSYSGQGGTEAFF.

The V gene is TRBV6-5, the J gene TRBJ2-3, with 11 bases lining up with TRBD2. V shed 5 bases and J 4 bases; nucleotides not matched to a gene: 5. Germline CDR1 MNHEY, CDR2 SVGAGI. The CDR3 runs to 15 residues. The CDR3, as DNA: TGTGCCAGCAGTCCAACTAGCGGGGGATCAGATACGCAGTATTTT. Translation: CASSPTSGGSDTQYF.

As concerns this clone: The identical CDR3 is also encoded by other nucleotide sequences in the sample. CDR3 nucleotides: TGTGCCAGCAGCCTTTCGTTTTACGAGCAGTACTTC. Protein: CASSLSFYEQYF. The chain combines TRBV28 with TRBJ2-7; the D is unclear. The ends were cut back, 6 bases at V and 4 bases at J, with 10 bases in the middle. Germline assignment: CDR1 MDHEN and CDR2 SYDVKM. This CDR3 comprises 12 residues.